The sequence of this T cell receptor beta chain was determined in a study of beta chain features in type 1 diabetes. Findings and limits, study-wide: Naive, central memory and Treg TCRB repertoires seemed to resemble each other more closely in patients than they did in healthy donors. Junctions at VDJ sites from type 1 diabetes patients had fewer insertions and more deletions. A possible short-template PCR bias applies equally to patients and controls. Sequencing the cDNA could make cells with high TCR expression show up more than they should.

This clone was detected only a few times. The antigen remains undetermined. The authors reverse transcribed all of the isolated RNA, so sequencing captured expressed TCRB transcripts. The repertoire was sequenced with immunoSEQ multiplex PCR; TCRdb's copy has only in-frame clones and lacks some. The sample has roughly 290,000 clones; about 7.8% are singletons. Trimming removed 3 bases from V and 0 bases from J, with 15 bases in between. The CDR3 totals 16 residues. Germline CDR1 and CDR2: SQVTM and ANQGSEA. What was sequenced was central memory CD4+ T cells from blood. The chain joins TRBV29-1 to TRBJ1-5; no definite D call. This sequence originates from a woman aged 18 to 35 in good health. The CDR3 reads CSVECAQLNSNQPQHF. DNA of the CDR3: TGCAGCGTTGAGTGTGCCCAGCTTAATAGCAATCAGCCCCAGCATTTT.